The clone carrying this TCR beta chain was seen only once. Original methodology: Amplification of reference gene primers was used by the study to estimate nucleated cell counts. Using immunoSEQ multiplex PCR, the repertoire was profiled, and TCRdb retains in-frame clones only, with some absent. The D gene and trimming were derived from the DNA, and the V and J assignments and clone size from that table. The sample lists about 220,000 clones, approximately 86% seen once, with approximately 3.8% in the top ten. This record comes from a study of blood T cell repertoires in COVID-19. About the research overall: Acute and convalescent COVID-19 specimens originated in the United States, Italy and Spain. Sources were T cells, B-cell-depleted T cells, or PBMCs; the material itself was cDNA or gDNA.

The germline V gene has CDR1 MNHEY and CDR2 SVGEGT. The V gene end was trimmed by 5 bases and the J gene end by 11 bases; junction bases not matched to a gene: 14. CDR3 length: 16 residues. Input material: peripheral blood. The sequence was collected from an elderly woman with acute or convalescent COVID-19. The genes are TRBV6-2 or TRBV6-3 and TRBJ1-6; 8 nucleotides align to TRBD1. CDR3 sequence reads: CASSQPSGTGTAPLHF. CDR3 DNA sequence: TGTGCCAGCAGTCAGCCATCCGGGACAGGCACTGCACCCCTCCACTTT.